This TCR beta chain appears in the sequencing data of a study of cytotoxic CD8 clonotypes in ibrutinib-treated CLL. As for this clone: Its specificity is not known.

Study observations and caveats: Treatment saw public clonotypes, which were uncommon, either contract or stay stable.

The CDR3 extends over 13 amino acids. Trimming left V 1 base short and J 7 bases short, with 7 bases between. Germline V gene data show CDR1 as SGHTA and CDR2 as FQGNSA. TCRdb's copy holds only in-frame clones and misses some; the assay was immunoSEQ multiplex PCR. The profile shows about 300,000 clones, approximately 67% of them singletons. The receptor comes from a human donor with chronic lymphocytic leukemia. The rearrangement joins TRBV7-2 to TRBJ1-4; D gene uncertain. The source was PBMCs, collected after 36 months of ibrutinib treatment. The chain's CDR3 is CASSLGPGEKLFF. CDR3 sequence (DNA): TGTGCCAGCAGCTTAGGCCCCGGTGAAAAACTGTTTTTT.